Following are 30 T cell receptor beta chains from one sample sequenced in a study of T cell responses to AZD1222 COVID-19 vaccine. TCRdb's copy holds only in-frame clones and misses some; the assay was immunoSEQ multiplex PCR. The table includes around 260,000 clones, approximately 93% detected once. Sequenced here: peripheral blood, sampled on day 0 of AZD1222 vaccination. The source of these receptors is an adult in good health.

The rearrangement joins TRBV5-1 to TRBJ2-1, with 10 bases lining up with TRBD2. Looked up from germline, CDR1 is SGHRS and CDR2 is YFSETQ. V was clipped by 5 bases and J by 4 bases; unmatched bases: 6. This CDR3 spans 15 amino acids. In DNA, the CDR3 is TGCGCCAGCAGGTCCGGGACTAGCGCGTACAATGAGCAGTTCTTC. Translation: CASRSGTSAYNEQFF.

The V call is TRBV6-5, the J call TRBJ1-6; D is possibly TRBD1 (5 bases). This CDR3 is built from 15 residues. V dropped 0 bases and J dropped 6 bases, with 9 bases sitting between them. The germline V gene has CDR1 MNHEY and CDR2 SVGAGI. CDR3 protein: CASSYSGQVNSPLHF. CDR3 bases: TGTGCCAGCAGTTACTCGGGGCAGGTTAATTCACCCCTCCACTTT.

This chain joins TRBV7-2 and TRBJ1-5; unclear D gene. Looked up from germline, CDR1 is SGHTA and CDR2 is FQGNSA. Deletions cut 5 bases from V and 2 bases from J, with 10 bases between. The CDR3 consists of 14 residues. The CDR3 spells CASSPRVGNQPQHF. For the CDR3, the DNA is TGTGCCAGCAGCCCACGGGTGGGCAATCAGCCCCAGCATTTT.

The chain employs TRBV6-5 and TRBJ2-5; D gene ambiguous. V gave up 5 bases and J gave up 3 bases, with 10 bases separating them. The CDR3 totals 13 residues. CDR1 and CDR2 from the germline V gene are MNHEY and SVGAGI. The CDR3 region has the DNA TGTGCCAGCAGTCCTCGCCTGGAAGAGACCCAGTACTTC. It translates to CASSPRLEETQYF.

The J gene is TRBJ2-1, the V gene TRBV6-1; D uncertain. V lost 1 base and J 10 bases, leaving 11 bases between the germline ends. This CDR3 is built from 13 residues. Germline V gene lookup returns CDR1 MNHNS and CDR2 SASEGT. The CDR3 bases are TGTGCCAGCAGTGAAGTAGTCCGACGGGAGCAGTTCTTC. Protein sequence: CASSEVVRREQFF.

The chain uses TRBV11-2 and TRBJ2-1; TRBD2 agrees at 7 bases. The CDR3 has 13 residues. The V gene end was trimmed by 3 bases and the J gene end by 8 bases; junction bases not matched to a gene: 4. Germline loops: CDR1 SGHAT, CDR2 FQNNGV. DNA of the CDR3: TGTGCCAGCAGCTTCTGGCTAGCGGATGAGCAGTTCTTC. This translates into CASSFWLADEQFF.

This clone was picked up one time. CDR3 amino acids: CAITSWGQGAGEQYF. Written as DNA, the CDR3 is TGTGCCATCACATCCTGGGGACAGGGGGCTGGGGAGCAGTACTTC. The V and J genes are TRBV10-3 and TRBJ2-7, with TRBD1 matching over 12 bases. CDR3 length equals 15 residues. Germline V gene sequence: CDR1 ENHRY, CDR2 SYGVKD. V trimming: 7 bases; J trimming: 7 bases; junction bases outside the gene matches: 11.

V is TRBV4-2 and J is TRBJ1-3, with D perhaps TRBD1 (5 bases). In germline, CDR1 is LGHNA, CDR2 YNFKEQ. CDR3 length: 15 residues. The V end was cut by 0 bases, the J end by 2 bases, with 8 bases between. CDR3 DNA sequence: TGTGCCAGCAGCCAAGAGACAGCCACTGGAAACACCATATATTTT. Amino acid sequence: CASSQETATGNTIYF.

The V call is TRBV7-3, the J call TRBJ2-1; D not resolved. The CDR3 is made up of 14 amino acids. Germline V gene lookup returns CDR1 SGHTA and CDR2 FQGTGA. Trimming took off 1 base at V and 15 bases at J, with 19 bases between the two ends. The CDR3 DNA follows: TGTGCCAGCAGCTTAAACCCTCTCGTTGGCCCTACGTTCTTC. Protein sequence: CASSLNPLVGPTFF.

The gene calls are TRBV5-6 and TRBJ2-1; TRBD2 matches 7 bases. The junction had 4 bases not matched to a gene; V was cut back by 3 bases and J by 1 base. Germline V gives CDR1 SGHDT, CDR2 YYEEEE. The CDR3 covers 15 residues. Written as DNA, the CDR3 is TGTGCCAGCAGCTGGAGTAGCGGGTCCTACAATGAGCAGTTCTTC. Protein sequence: CASSWSSGSYNEQFF.

The J gene is TRBJ2-7, the V gene TRBV7-9, with TRBD1 identical over 7 bases. The CDR3 runs 13 residues. The V gene end was trimmed by 5 bases and the J gene end by 3 bases; junction bases not matched to a gene: 4. Germline assignment: CDR1 SEHNR and CDR2 FQNEAQ (reference sequence). The CDR3 region has the DNA TGTGCCAGCAGCCCGACAGGGCTCTACGAGCAGTACTTC. This gives the protein CASSPTGLYEQYF.

V and J are TRBV28 and TRBJ2-1; 8 bases line up with TRBD1. CDR1 and CDR2 from the germline V gene are MDHEN and SYDVKM. The CDR3 covers 15 residues. V dropped 6 bases and J dropped 7; count of bases not matched to a gene: 11. The CDR3 protein is CASRDSRGRGNEQFF. DNA of the CDR3: TGTGCCAGCAGGGACTCCAGGGGGCGCGGTAATGAGCAGTTCTTC. Full variable domain (remainder filled in from reference TRBV28 and TRBJ2-1): DVKVTQSSRYLVKRTGEKVFLECVQDMDHENMFWYRQDPGLGLRLIYFSYDVKMKEKGDIPEGYSVSREKKERFSLILESASTNQTSMYLCASRDSRGRGNEQFFGPGTRLTVL.

This chain uses TRBV28 with TRBJ2-1; possibly TRBD1 for D (5 bases). Trimming took 6 bases from V and 0 from J, leaving 9 bases between them. This CDR3 contains 14 residues. Germline loops: CDR1 MDHEN, CDR2 SYDVKM. The CDR3, as DNA: TGTGCCAGCAGGCAGGGTAGCTCCTACAATGAGCAGTTCTTC. It encodes CASRQGSSYNEQFF.

The chain recombines TRBV6-2 or TRBV6-3 with TRBJ1-1, with 8 positions matching TRBD1. Trimming cost V 4 bases and J 4 bases; bases outside gene matches: 5. Germline assignment: CDR1 MNHEY and CDR2 SVGEGT. The CDR3 contains 14 residues. CDR3 loop: CASSSWTGPTEAFF. The CDR3 DNA is TGTGCCAGCAGTTCTTGGACAGGGCCCACTGAAGCTTTCTTT.

The genes are TRBV28 and TRBJ1-6; D call uncertain. V lost 2 bases and J 6 bases, leaving 8 bases between the germline ends. This CDR3 has 14 amino acids. From germline, CDR1 is MDHEN and CDR2 SYDVKM. The CDR3 coding sequence is TGTGCCAGCAGTTTAACCAGCATTAATTCACCCCTCCACTTT. Translation: CASSLTSINSPLHF.

The chain combines TRBV4-1 with TRBJ1-5; 8 bases align to TRBD1. Trimming cost V 0 bases and J 7 bases; bases outside gene matches: 11. Germline V gene data show CDR1 as MGHRA and CDR2 as YSYEKL. CDR3 size: 17 residues. CDR3 DNA: TGCGCCAGCAGCCAAGATCCCGGACAGGGAAGAAGCCAGCCCCAGCATTTT. Residues: CASSQDPGQGRSQPQHF.

This clone came up once. The chain links TRBV24-1 to TRBJ2-1, with 10 bases matching TRBD1. The CDR3 totals 16 residues. CDR1 KGHDR and CDR2 SFDVKD come from the germline V gene. With V trimmed by 4 bases and J by 2 bases, 4 bases remained unmatched. The CDR3 here is CATSDRDRGTYNEQFF. CDR3 DNA: TGTGCCACCAGTGACCGGGACAGGGGAACCTACAATGAGCAGTTCTTC.

This rearrangement joins TRBV2 to TRBJ2-7; 10 bases align to TRBD1. The CDR3 is 13 amino acids. Germline V lookup: CDR1 SNHLY, CDR2 FYNNEI. The V gene end was trimmed by 10 bases and the J gene end by 6 bases; junction bases not matched to a gene: 9. Here the CDR3 reads CATDGQGVGEQYF. In DNA form, the CDR3 reads TGTGCCACCGACGGACAGGGGGTTGGCGAGCAGTACTTC.

V is TRBV28 and J is TRBJ1-1, with 8 nucleotides matching TRBD1. Germline V gives CDR1 MDHEN, CDR2 SYDVKM. Trimming cost V 2 bases and J 4 bases; bases outside gene matches: 6. The CDR3 is 15 amino acids. The CDR3 protein is CASSLGDRGITEAFF. CDR3 sequence (DNA): TGTGCCAGCAGTTTAGGAGACAGGGGAATCACTGAAGCTTTCTTT.

The chain joins TRBV5-1 to TRBJ1-6; D call uncertain. CDR3 length: 15 residues. Germline V gives CDR1 SGHRS, CDR2 YFSETQ. Trimming shortened V by 2 bases and J by 0 bases, and 6 bases separated the two germline ends. The CDR3 loop is CASSLASSYNSPLHF. The CDR3 DNA reads TGCGCCAGCAGCTTAGCGAGCTCCTATAATTCACCCCTCCACTTT.

This sequence joins TRBV21-1 and TRBJ1-3. TRBV21-1 constitutes a pseudogene. The CDR3 consists of 17 residues. The CDR3 here is CASSKVPLRFSGNTIYF. The CDR3, as DNA: TGTGCCAGCAGCAAAGTCCCCCTGAGATTCTCTGGAAACACCATATATTTT.

The chain carries TRBV9 and TRBJ2-6; maybe TRBD2 (5 bases). V lost 3 bases and J lost 1, with 8 bases in between. Per germline, CDR1 SGDLS and CDR2 YYNGEE. The CDR3 is 15 amino acids. In DNA form, the CDR3 reads TGTGCCAGCAGCGCAGAGGGTTCTGGGGCCAACGTCCTGACTTTC. Translation: CASSAEGSGANVLTF.

The chain has TRBV7-2 and TRBJ2-2; 9 bases map to TRBD1. Germline values: CDR1 SGHTA, CDR2 FQGNSA. The CDR3 totals 15 residues. Trimming at V came to 4 bases and at J to 5 bases, leaving 5 bases not matched to a gene. The CDR3 DNA sequence: TGTGCCAGCAGCTCGGGGACAGGGAGAACCGGGGAGCTGTTTTTT. Amino acids: CASSSGTGRTGELFF.

The rearrangement joins TRBV19 to TRBJ2-5; D not certain. The V end lost 4 bases, the J end lost 2 bases, and 8 bases lay between the germline ends. Germline CDR1 and CDR2: LNHDA and SQIVND (reference sequence). There are 13 residues in the CDR3. The CDR3: CASSTIRQETQYF. Here the CDR3 DNA reads TGTGCCAGTAGTACCATCCGGCAAGAGACCCAGTACTTC.

The CDR3 DNA sequence: TGTGCCAGCAGTTACTCAGGACATAACTCTGGAAACACCATATATTTT. Protein product: CASSYSGHNSGNTIYF. The rearrangement joins TRBV6-5 to TRBJ1-3; maybe TRBD1 (5 bases). V was cut by 0 bases and J by 0 bases, with 9 bases left in between. The CDR3 has 16 amino acids. CDR1 MNHEY and CDR2 SVGAGI come from the germline V gene.

This chain uses TRBV27 with TRBJ1-6, with TRBD1 matching 11 bases. Germline V lookup: CDR1 MNHEY, CDR2 SMNVEV (reference sequence). The CDR3 is 15 amino acids. V gave up 8 bases and J gave up 5 bases; unmatched junction bases: 5. CDR3 DNA sequence: TGTGCCAGCGCCTGGGACAGGGGGGATAATTCACCCCTCCACTTT. Translation: CASAWDRGDNSPLHF.

This chain connects TRBV14 to TRBJ1-1, with 8 bases fitting TRBD1. This CDR3 is built from 18 residues. J was trimmed by 4 bases and V by 1 base; bases with no gene match: 14. Germline values: CDR1 SGHDN, CDR2 FVKESK. CDR3 region: CASSQGGSSTGVGTEAFF. The CDR3 bases are TGTGCCAGCAGCCAAGGGGGTTCTTCGACAGGGGTGGGCACTGAAGCTTTCTTT.

This chain uses TRBV7-8 with TRBJ1-5; D uncertain. Germline V lookup: CDR1 SGHVS, CDR2 FQNEAQ. The CDR3 runs to 14 residues. The germline V and J ends were trimmed by 2 bases and 6 bases, with 11 bases remaining between them. The CDR3 region is CASSLSVVGQPQHF. CDR3 DNA: TGTGCCAGCAGCTTATCGGTGGTGGGTCAGCCCCAGCATTTT.

This sequence joins TRBV3-1 (or the pseudogene TRBV3-2) and TRBJ2-5, with TRBD2 identical over 8 bases. The CDR3 has 16 amino acids. Germline CDR1 and CDR2: LGHDT and YNNKEL (reference sequence). V gave up 2 bases and J gave up 5 bases; unmatched junction bases: 10. In DNA form, the CDR3 reads TGTGCCAGCAGCCAATACGACGGGGGGGCAGGGGAGACCCAGTACTTC. It yields the protein CASSQYDGGAGETQYF.

CDR3 bases: TGTGCCAGCAGCTTCGGGACAGGGAATTATGGCTACACCTTC. The encoded protein is CASSFGTGNYGYTF. The chain uses TRBV5-6 and TRBJ1-2; 9 nucleotides agree with TRBD1. The CDR3 spans 14 residues. With V trimmed by 2 bases and J by 5 bases, 4 bases remained unmatched. Per germline, CDR1 SGHDT and CDR2 YYEEEE. The whole variable domain, remainder taken from reference TRBV5-6 and TRBJ1-2, is DAGVTQSPTHLIKTRGQQVTLRCSPKSGHDTVSWYQQALGQGPQFIFQYYEEEERQRGNFPDRFSGHQFPNYSSELNVNALLLGDSALYLCASSFGTGNYGYTFGSGTRLTVV.